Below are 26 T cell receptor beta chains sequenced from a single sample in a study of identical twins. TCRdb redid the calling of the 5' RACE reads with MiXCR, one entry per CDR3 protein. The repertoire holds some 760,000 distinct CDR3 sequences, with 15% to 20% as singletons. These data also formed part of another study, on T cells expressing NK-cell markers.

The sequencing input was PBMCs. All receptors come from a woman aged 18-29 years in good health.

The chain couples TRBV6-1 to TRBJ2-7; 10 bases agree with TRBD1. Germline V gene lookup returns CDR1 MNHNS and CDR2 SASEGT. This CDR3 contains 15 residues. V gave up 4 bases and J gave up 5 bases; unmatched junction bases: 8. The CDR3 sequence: CASSGPGTGVNEQYF. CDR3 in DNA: TGTGCCAGCAGTGGCCCCGGGACAGGGGTAAACGAGCAGTACTTC.

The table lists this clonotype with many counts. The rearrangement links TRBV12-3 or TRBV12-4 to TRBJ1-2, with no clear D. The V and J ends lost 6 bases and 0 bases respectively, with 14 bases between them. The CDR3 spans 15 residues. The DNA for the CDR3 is TGTGCCAGCAGCAATCAAGGGAAGTCTAACTATGGCTACACCTTC. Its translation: CASSNQGKSNYGYTF.

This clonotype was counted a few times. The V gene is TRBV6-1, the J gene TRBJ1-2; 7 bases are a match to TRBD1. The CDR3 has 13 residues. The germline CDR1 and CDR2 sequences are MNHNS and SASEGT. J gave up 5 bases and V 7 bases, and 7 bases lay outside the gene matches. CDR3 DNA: TGTGCCAGCACCACGGGACAGTATTATGGCTACACCTTC. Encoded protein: CASTTGQYYGYTF.

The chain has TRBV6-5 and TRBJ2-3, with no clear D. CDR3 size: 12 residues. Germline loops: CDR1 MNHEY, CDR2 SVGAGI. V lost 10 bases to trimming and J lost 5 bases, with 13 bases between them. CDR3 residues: CATQESRDTQYF. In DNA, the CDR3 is TGTGCCACCCAAGAATCGAGAGATACGCAGTATTTT.

CDR3 coding DNA: TGCAGTGCACCACGGACGGATACCTTCACAGATACGCAGTATTTT. This codes for CSAPRTDTFTDTQYF. The rearrangement joins TRBV20-1 to TRBJ2-3; no clear D. Trimming took 6 bases from V and 2 from J, leaving 18 bases between them. The germline V gene has CDR1 DFQATT and CDR2 SNEGSKA (reference sequence). The CDR3 runs to 15 residues.

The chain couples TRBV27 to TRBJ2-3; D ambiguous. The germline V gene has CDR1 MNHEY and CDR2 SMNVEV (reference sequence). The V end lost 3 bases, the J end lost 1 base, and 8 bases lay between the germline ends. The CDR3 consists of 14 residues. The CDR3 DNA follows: TGTGCCAGCAGTTTCCGGATCCGCACAGATACGCAGTATTTT. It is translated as CASSFRIRTDTQYF.

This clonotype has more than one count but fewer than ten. DNA of the CDR3: TGCGCCAGCAGCTCACAGGGGGCTGAAGAGACCCAGTACTTC. Protein sequence: CASSSQGAEETQYF. This chain joins TRBV5-1 and TRBJ2-5, with 9 nucleotides matching TRBD1. The CDR3 is made up of 14 amino acids. Per the germline V gene, CDR1 is SGHRS and CDR2 is YFSETQ. V lost 3 bases to trimming and J lost 3 bases; unmatched junction nucleotides: 3. Based on the CDR3 plus reference TRBV5-1 and TRBJ2-5, the full variable domain is KAGVTQTPRYLIKTRGQQVTLSCSPISGHRSVSWYQQTPGQGLQFLFEYFSETQRNKGNFPGRFSGRQFSNSRSEMNVSTLELGDSALYLCASSSQGAEETQYFGPGTRLLVL.

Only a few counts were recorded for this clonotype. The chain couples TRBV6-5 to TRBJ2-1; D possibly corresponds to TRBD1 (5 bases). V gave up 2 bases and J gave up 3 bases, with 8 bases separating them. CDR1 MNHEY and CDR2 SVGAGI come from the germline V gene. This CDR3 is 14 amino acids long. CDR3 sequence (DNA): TGTGCCAGCAGTTACGGACAAGTCTACAATGAGCAGTTCTTC. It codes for CASSYGQVYNEQFF.

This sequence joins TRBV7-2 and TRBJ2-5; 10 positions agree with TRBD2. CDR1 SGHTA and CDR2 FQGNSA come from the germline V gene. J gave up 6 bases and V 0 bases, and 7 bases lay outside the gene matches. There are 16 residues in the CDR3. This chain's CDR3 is CASSLAPGSGRKTQYF. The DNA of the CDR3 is TGTGCCAGCAGCTTAGCGCCTGGTAGCGGGAGGAAGACCCAGTACTTC.

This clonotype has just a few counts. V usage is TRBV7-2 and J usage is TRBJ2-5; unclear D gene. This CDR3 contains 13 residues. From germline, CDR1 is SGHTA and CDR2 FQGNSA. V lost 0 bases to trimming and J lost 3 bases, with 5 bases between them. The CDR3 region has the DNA TGTGCCAGCAGCTTAGCGTTGGAAGAGACCCAGTACTTC. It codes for CASSLALEETQYF.

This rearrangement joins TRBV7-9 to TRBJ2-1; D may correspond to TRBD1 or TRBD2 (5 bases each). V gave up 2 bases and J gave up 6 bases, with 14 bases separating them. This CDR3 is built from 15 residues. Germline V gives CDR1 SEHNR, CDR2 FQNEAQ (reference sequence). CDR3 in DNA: TGTGCCAGCAGCTTACGAAGGCAGGGACGCAATGAGCAGTTCTTC. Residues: CASSLRRQGRNEQFF.

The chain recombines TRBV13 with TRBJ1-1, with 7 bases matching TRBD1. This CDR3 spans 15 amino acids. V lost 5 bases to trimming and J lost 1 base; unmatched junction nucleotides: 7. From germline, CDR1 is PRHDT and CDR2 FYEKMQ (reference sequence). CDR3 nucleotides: TGTGCCAGCAGCGCGGGACAGCGGACGAACACTGAAGCTTTCTTT. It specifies CASSAGQRTNTEAFF.

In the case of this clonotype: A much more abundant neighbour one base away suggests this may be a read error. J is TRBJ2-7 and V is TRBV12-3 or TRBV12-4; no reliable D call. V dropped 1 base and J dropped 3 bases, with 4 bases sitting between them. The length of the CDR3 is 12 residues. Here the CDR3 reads CASSLDDYEQYF. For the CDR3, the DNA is TGTGCCAGCAGTTTAGACGACTACGAGCAGTACTTC.

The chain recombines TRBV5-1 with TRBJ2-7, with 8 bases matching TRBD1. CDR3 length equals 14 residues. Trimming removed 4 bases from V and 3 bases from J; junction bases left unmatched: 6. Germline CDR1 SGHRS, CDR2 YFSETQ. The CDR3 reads CASSMDREGYEQYF. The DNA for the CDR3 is TGCGCCAGCAGCATGGACAGGGAAGGCTACGAGCAGTACTTC.

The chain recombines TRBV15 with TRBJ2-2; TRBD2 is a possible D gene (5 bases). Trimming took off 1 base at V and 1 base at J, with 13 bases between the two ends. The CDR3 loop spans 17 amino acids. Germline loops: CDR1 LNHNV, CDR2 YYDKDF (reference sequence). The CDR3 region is CATSRVWLAVNTGELFF. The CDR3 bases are TGTGCCACCAGCAGAGTTTGGCTAGCCGTGAACACCGGGGAGCTGTTTTTT.

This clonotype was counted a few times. CDR3 DNA: TGTGCCATCAGCGATCCGGGACAATTCGGCGAGCAGTACTTC. Translation: CAISDPGQFGEQYF. The chain combines TRBV10-3 with TRBJ2-7; tentatively, D is TRBD1 (6 bases). The germline V and J ends were trimmed by 6 bases and 6 bases, with 18 bases remaining between them. The germline V gene has CDR1 ENHRY and CDR2 SYGVKD. The CDR3 length is 14 residues.

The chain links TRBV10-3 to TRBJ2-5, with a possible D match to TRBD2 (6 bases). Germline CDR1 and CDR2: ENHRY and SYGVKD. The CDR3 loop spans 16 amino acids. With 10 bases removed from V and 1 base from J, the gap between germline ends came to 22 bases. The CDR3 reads CATRRVGGSIQETQYF. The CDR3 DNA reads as TGTGCCACCAGGAGGGTGGGGGGAAGTATCCAAGAGACCCAGTACTTC.

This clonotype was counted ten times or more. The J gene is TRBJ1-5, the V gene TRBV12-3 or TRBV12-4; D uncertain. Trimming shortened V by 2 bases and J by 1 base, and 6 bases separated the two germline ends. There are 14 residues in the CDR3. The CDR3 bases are TGTGCCAGCAGTTTACGGGGAAGCAATCAGCCCCAGCATTTT. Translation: CASSLRGSNQPQHF.

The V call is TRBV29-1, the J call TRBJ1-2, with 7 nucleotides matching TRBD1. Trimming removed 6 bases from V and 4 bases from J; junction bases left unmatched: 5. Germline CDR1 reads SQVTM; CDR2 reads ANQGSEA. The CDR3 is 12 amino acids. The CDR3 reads CSVSRGTYGYTF. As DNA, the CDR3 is TGCAGCGTCAGCAGGGGGACCTATGGCTACACCTTC.

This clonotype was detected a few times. The CDR3 is CASRAGRGDEQFF. The CDR3 DNA reads as TGTGCCAGCAGGGCAGGCCGCGGCGATGAGCAGTTCTTC. The J gene is TRBJ2-1, the V gene TRBV12-3 or TRBV12-4; unclear D gene. V gave up 6 bases and J gave up 8 bases, with 14 bases separating them. The CDR3 covers 13 residues.

DNA for the CDR3: TGCGCCAGCAGCCCACACGCCTCCTACAATGAGCAGTTCTTC. Its translation: CASSPHASYNEQFF. The chain combines TRBV5-1 with TRBJ2-1; D is ambiguous. The germline gives CDR1 SGHRS, CDR2 YFSETQ. The ends were cut back, 4 bases at V and 0 bases at J, with 8 bases in the middle. This CDR3 is built from 14 residues.

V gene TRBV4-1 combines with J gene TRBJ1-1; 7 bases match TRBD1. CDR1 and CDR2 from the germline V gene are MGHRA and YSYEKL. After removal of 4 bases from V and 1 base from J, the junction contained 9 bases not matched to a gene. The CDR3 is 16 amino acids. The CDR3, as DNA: TGCGCCAGCAGCCCTCAGGGGGTCGGTAGGAACACTGAAGCTTTCTTT. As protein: CASSPQGVGRNTEAFF.

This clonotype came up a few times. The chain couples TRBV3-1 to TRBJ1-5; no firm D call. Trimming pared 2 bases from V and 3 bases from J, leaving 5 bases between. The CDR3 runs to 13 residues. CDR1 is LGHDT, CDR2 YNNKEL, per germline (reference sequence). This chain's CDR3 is CASSQQPNQPQHF. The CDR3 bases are TGTGCCAGCAGCCAACAACCCAATCAGCCCCAGCATTTT.

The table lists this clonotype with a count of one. CDR3 nucleotides: TGTGCCAGCAGCCGCCGGGAGACAGGGTTCGAGCAGTACTTC. Residues: CASSRRETGFEQYF. The chain couples TRBV7-2 to TRBJ2-7, with D maybe TRBD1 (7 bases). The CDR3 spans 14 residues. Germline CDR1 and CDR2: SGHTA and FQGNSA. The V end lost 5 bases, the J end lost 6 bases, and 17 bases lay between the germline ends. The full variable domain, with the rest looked up from reference TRBV7-2 and TRBJ2-7, is GAGVSQSPSNKVTEKGKDVELRCDPISGHTALYWYRQSLGQGLEFLIYFQGNSAPDKSGLPSDRFSAERTGGSVSTLTIQRTQQEDSAVYLCASSRRETGFEQYFGPGTRLTVT.

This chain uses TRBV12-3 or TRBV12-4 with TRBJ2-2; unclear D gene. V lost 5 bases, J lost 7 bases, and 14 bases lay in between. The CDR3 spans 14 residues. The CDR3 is CASSTLNRVGELFF. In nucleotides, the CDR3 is TGTGCCAGCAGTACGCTAAACCGAGTCGGGGAGCTGTTTTTT.

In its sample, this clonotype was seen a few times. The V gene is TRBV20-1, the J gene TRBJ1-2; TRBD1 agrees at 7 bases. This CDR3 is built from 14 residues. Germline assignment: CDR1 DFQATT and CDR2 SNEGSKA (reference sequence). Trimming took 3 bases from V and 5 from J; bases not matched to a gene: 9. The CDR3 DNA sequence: TGCAGTGCTAGGGGGGACAGCCGAGCTTATGGCTACACCTTC. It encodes CSARGDSRAYGYTF.